This TCR beta chain was identified in a study of blood T cell repertoires in COVID-19. The V end lost 5 bases, the J end lost 0 bases, and 17 bases lay between the germline ends. The CDR3 has 17 amino acids. In germline, CDR1 is MNHEY, CDR2 SMNVEV (reference sequence). Generated by immunoSEQ multiplex PCR, the TCRdb table keeps only in-frame clones and is missing some. This table holds 250,000 to 350,000 clones, 70% to 90% found once. Sequenced: peripheral blood. The receptor's source is a man between 18 and 29 years old who had recovered from COVID-19. The rearrangement uses TRBV27 and TRBJ1-3, with a tentative D call TRBD1 (6 bases). CDR3 sequence: CASSRQFTGFSGNTIYF. The CDR3 nucleotides are TGTGCCAGCAGTCGTCAATTTACAGGGTTCTCTGGAAACACCATATATTTT.